This entry features one T cell receptor (beta chain) sequence. The entry originates in a study of technical replicates of blood from several donors. The method was immunoSEQ multiplex PCR; TCRdb's version includes in-frame clones alone and lacks a portion of them. The sample has about 97,000 clones; over 95% are singletons. The V and J ends lost 5 bases and 0 bases respectively, with 13 bases between them. Germline-derived CDR1 and CDR2 are SGHNT and YYREEE (reference sequence). There are 15 residues in the CDR3. The sample consisted of T cells isolated from PBMCs. This receptor was obtained from a human donor in good health. The chain joins TRBV5-4 to TRBJ2-3; tentative D call: TRBD2 (6 bases). Here the CDR3 DNA reads TGTGCCAGCAGTTCGAATAGCGGTAGCACAGATACGCAGTATTTT. Its translation is CASSSNSGSTDTQYF.